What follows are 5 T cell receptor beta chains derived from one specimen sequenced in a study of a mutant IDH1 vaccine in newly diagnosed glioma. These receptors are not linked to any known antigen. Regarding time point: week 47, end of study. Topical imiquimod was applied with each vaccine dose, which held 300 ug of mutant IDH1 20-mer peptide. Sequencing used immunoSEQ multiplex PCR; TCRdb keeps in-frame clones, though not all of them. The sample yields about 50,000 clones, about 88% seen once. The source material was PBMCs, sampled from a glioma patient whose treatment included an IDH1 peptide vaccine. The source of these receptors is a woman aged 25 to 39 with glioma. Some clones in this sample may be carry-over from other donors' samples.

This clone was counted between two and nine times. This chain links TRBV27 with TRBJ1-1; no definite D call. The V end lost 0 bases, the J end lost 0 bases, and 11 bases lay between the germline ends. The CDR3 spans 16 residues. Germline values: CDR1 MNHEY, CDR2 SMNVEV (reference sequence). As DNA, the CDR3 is TGTGCCAGCAGTTTATCCCCCGGACTGTTGAACACTGAAGCTTTCTTT. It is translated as CASSLSPGLLNTEAFF.

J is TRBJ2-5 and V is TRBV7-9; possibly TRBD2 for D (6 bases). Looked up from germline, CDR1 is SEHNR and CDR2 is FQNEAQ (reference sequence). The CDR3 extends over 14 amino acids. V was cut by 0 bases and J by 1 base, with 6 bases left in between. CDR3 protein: CASSLASGQETQYF. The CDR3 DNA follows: TGTGCCAGCAGCTTAGCTAGCGGCCAAGAGACCCAGTACTTC.

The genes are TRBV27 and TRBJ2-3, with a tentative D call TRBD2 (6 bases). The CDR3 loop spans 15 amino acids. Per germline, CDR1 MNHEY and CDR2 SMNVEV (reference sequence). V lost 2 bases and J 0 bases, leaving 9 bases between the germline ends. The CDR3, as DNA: TGTGCCAGCAGTTTAGAGGGGACTAGCACAGATACGCAGTATTTT. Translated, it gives CASSLEGTSTDTQYF.

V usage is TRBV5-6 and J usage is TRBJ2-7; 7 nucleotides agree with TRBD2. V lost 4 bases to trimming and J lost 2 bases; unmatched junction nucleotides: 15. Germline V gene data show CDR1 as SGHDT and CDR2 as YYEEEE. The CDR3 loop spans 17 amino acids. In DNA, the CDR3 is TGTGCCAGCAGCCCGAGGGAGGGGTCCATTCGGGCCTACGAGCAGTACTTC. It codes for CASSPREGSIRAYEQYF.

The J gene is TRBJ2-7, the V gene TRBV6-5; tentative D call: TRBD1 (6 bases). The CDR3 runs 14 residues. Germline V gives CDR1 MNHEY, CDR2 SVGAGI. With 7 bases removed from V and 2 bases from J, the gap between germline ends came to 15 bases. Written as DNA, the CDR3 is TGTGCCAGCAAAGGGCGAGCAGGGGCCTACGAGCAGTACTTC. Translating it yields CASKGRAGAYEQYF.